The rows below give T cell receptor beta chains drawn from one sample of a study of human T cells and chemical hapten exposure. A single record per CDR3 protein comes from TCRdb applying MiXCR to the 5' RACE reads. The sample yields more than 140,000 distinct CDR3 sequences, 4.1% seen once. These TCRs come from a female donor in good health. Each CDR3 is given with its conserved first and last residue. The D gene is left open where the match is weak. Rows may omit the clone size; those that give it use once, few, many or a size class.

TRBV5-4,.,many,TRBJ2-1,CASSPVPGRTGYNEQFF,TGTGCCAGCAGCCCAGTACCGGGCCGAACAGGATACAATGAGCAGTTCTTC
TRBV25-1,.,many,TRBJ1-4,CASQDSTNEKLFF,TGTGCCAGCCAAGACTCAACTAATGAAAAACTGTTTTTT
TRBV12-3/TRBV12-4,TRBD1,.,TRBJ2-3,CASRRDRVSTDTQYF,TGTGCCAGCAGACGGGACAGAGTGAGCACAGATACGCAGTATTTT
TRBV6-1,TRBD1,many,TRBJ2-3,CAISLDRVADTQYF,TGTGCCATCTCCCTGGACAGGGTGGCAGATACGCAGTATTTT
TRBV20-1,TRBD1,many,TRBJ2-1,CSALRDRGDEQFF,TGCAGTGCCCTCCGGGACAGGGGTGATGAGCAGTTCTTC
TRBV12-3/TRBV12-4,.,many,TRBJ1-2,CASIRPGQNIHGYTF,TGTGCCAGCATCCGCCCTGGACAGAACATTCATGGCTACACCTTC
TRBV6-5,TRBD2,many,TRBJ2-5,CASRLAGVQETQYF,TGTGCCAGCAGGCTTGCGGGGGTACAAGAGACCCAGTACTTC
TRBV15,.,many,TRBJ1-1,CATSRSLVLEGVRTEAFF,TGTGCCACCAGCAGGAGTTTGGTCCTGGAGGGAGTTCGGACTGAAGCTTTCTTT
TRBV7-2,TRBD2,many,TRBJ2-3,CASSKSLSGGAITDTQYF,TGTGCCAGCAGCAAAAGTCTGAGCGGGGGGGCGATTACAGATACGCAGTATTTT
TRBV12-3/TRBV12-4,.,many,TRBJ1-5,CASSQGTAHQPQHF,TGTGCCAGCAGTCAGGGGACTGCCCATCAGCCCCAGCATTTT
TRBV27,.,many,TRBJ1-3,CASTRSGNTIYF,TGTGCCAGCACCCGCTCTGGAAACACCATATATTTT
TRBV20-1,TRBD1,few,TRBJ2-1,CSARRTGAFVEQFF,TGCAGTGCTAGGAGGACAGGAGCCTTCGTTGAGCAGTTCTTC
TRBV29-1,TRBD2,many,TRBJ2-7,CSVLAGPSSYEQYF,TGCAGCGTTTTAGCGGGGCCGAGCTCCTACGAGCAGTACTTC